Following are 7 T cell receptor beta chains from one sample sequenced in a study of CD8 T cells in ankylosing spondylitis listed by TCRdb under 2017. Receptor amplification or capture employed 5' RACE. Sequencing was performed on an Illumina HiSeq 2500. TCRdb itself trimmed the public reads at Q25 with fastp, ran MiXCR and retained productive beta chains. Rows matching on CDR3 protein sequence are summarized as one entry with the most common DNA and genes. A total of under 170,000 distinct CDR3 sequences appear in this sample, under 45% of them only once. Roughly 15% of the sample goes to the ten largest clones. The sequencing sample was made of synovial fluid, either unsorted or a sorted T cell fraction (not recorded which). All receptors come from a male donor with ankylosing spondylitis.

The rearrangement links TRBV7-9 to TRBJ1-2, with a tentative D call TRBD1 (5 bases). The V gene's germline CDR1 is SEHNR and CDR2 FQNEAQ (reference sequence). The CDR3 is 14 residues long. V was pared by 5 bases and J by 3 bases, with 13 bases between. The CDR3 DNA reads TGTGCCAGCAGCAAGACAGCCCTCTACTATGGCTACACCTTC. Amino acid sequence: CASSKTALYYGYTF.

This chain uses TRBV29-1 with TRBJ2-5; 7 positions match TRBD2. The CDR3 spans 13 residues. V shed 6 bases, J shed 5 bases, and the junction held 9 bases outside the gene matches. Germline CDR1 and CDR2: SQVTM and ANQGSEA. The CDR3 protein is CSVPWTSMETQYF. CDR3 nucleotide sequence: TGCAGCGTCCCCTGGACTAGTATGGAGACCCAGTACTTC.

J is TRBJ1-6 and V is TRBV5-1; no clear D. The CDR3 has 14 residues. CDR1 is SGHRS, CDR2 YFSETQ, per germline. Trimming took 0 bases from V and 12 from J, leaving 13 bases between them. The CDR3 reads CASSLGWMGIPLHF. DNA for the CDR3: TGCGCCAGCAGCTTGGGATGGATGGGCATACCCCTCCACTTT. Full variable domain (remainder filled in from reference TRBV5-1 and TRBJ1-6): KAGVTQTPRYLIKTRGQQVTLSCSPISGHRSVSWYQQTPGQGLQFLFEYFSETQRNKGNFPGRFSGRQFSNSRSEMNVSTLELGDSALYLCASSLGWMGIPLHFGNGTRLTVT.

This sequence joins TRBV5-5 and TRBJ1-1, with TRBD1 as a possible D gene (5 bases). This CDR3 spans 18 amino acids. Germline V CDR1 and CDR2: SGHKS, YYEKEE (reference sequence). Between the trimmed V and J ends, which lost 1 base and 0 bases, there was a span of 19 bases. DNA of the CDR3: TGTGCCAGCAGCTTGTGGGTTCAGTATCGGGGCATGAACACTGAAGCTTTCTTT. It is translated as CASSLWVQYRGMNTEAFF.

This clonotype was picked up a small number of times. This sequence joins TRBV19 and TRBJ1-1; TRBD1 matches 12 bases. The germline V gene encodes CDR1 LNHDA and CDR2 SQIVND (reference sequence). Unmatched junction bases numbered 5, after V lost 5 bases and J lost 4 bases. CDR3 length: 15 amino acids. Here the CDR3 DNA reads TGTGCCAGTAGTCGGGACAGGGGGCCTGGCACTGAAGCTTTCTTT. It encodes CASSRDRGPGTEAFF.

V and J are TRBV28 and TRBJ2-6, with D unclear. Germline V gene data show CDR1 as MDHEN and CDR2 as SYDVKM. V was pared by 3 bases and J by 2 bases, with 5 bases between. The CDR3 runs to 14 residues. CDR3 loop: CASSFRAGANVLTF. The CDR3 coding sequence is TGTGCCAGCAGTTTTCGGGCTGGGGCCAACGTCCTGACTTTC.

CDR3 DNA sequence: TGCAGTGCTAGGGATCCGACAGGGAAGGCACCCCTCCACTTT. Translating it yields CSARDPTGKAPLHF. The chain couples TRBV20-1 to TRBJ1-6, with TRBD1 matching over 7 bases. Trimming removed 3 bases from V and 11 bases from J; junction bases left unmatched: 10. This CDR3 spans 14 amino acids. Germline V CDR1 and CDR2: DFQATT, SNEGSKA (reference sequence).